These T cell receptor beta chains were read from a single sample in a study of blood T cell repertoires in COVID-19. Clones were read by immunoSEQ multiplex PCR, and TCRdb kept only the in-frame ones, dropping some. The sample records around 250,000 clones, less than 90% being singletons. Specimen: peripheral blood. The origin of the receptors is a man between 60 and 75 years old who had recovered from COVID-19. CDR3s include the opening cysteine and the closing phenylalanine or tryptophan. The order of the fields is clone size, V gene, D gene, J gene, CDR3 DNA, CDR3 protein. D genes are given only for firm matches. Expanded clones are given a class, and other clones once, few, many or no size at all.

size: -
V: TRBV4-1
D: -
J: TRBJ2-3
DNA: TGCGCCAGCAGCCAAGTAACAGGACGCACAGATACGCAGTATTTT
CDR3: CASSQVTGRTDTQYF

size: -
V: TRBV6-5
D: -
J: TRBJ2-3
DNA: TGTGCCAGCAGTTGGCTGTCGTCCACAGATACGCAGTATTTT
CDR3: CASSWLSSTDTQYF

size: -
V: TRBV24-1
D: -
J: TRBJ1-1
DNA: TGTGCCACCAGTGCGCACGGTAACACTGAAGCTTTCTTT
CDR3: CATSAHGNTEAFF

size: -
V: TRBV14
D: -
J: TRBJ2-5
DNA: TGTGCCAGCAGCCAAGATCCTATATTCCCCGGTCCCCAAGAGACCCAGTACTTC
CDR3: CASSQDPIFPGPQETQYF

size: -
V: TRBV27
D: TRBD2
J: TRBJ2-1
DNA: TGTGCCAGCAGAAATCTCGGGGGGGCCTCCTACAATGAGCAGTTCTTC
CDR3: CASRNLGGASYNEQFF

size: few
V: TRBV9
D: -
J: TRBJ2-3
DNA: TGTGCCAGCAAACAGGGAGGCACAGATACGCAGTATTTT
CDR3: CASKQGGTDTQYF

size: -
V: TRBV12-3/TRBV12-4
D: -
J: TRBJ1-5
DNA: TGTGCCAGCAGACGACAGAATCAGCCCCAGCATTTT
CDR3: CASRRQNQPQHF

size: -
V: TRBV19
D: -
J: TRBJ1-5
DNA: TGTGCCAGTAGTATAGCAGGATCGCCCCAGCATTTT
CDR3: CASSIAGSPQHF

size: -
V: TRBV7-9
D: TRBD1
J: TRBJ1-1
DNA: TGTGCCAGCAGCTACAGGGGGTTAGGGAACACTGAAGCTTTCTTT
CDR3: CASSYRGLGNTEAFF

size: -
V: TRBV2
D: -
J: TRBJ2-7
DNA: TGTGCCAGCATGAAAGACAGAAGCTCCTACGAGCAGTACTTC
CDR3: CASMKDRSSYEQYF

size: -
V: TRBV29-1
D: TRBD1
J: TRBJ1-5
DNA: TGCAGCGTTGATGGGGGACAGGGGGACGGTCAGCCCCAGCATTTT
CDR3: CSVDGGQGDGQPQHF

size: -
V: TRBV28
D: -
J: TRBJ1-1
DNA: TGTGCCAGCAGGGCTGTTACAGGGTACGCTTTCTTT
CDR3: CASRAVTGYAFF

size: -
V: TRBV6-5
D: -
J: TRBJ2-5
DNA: TGTGCCAGCAGGGGTAGACTGGTCCAAGAGACCCAGTACTTC
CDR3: CASRGRLVQETQYF

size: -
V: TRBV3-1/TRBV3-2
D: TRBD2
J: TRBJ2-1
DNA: TGTGCCAGCAGCCTTTCTCCGCTAGCGGGATTTGGGAATGAGCAGTTCTTC
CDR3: CASSLSPLAGFGNEQFF

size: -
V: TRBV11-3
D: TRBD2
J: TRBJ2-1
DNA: TGTGCCAGCAGCTTAGATATCGGGGGGGTTGGTAATGAGCAGTTCTTC
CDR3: CASSLDIGGVGNEQFF

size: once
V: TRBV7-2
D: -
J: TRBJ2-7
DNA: TGTGCCAGCAGCCAGACGGGGGTCTACGAGCAGTACTTC
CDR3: CASSQTGVYEQYF

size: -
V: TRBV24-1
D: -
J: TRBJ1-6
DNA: TGTGCCACCCCTCTTTCCCCCCACTTT
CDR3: CATPLSPHF

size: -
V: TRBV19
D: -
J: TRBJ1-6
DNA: TGTGCCAGTAGTGACGTGTTGGGCAATTCACCCCTCCACTTT
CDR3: CASSDVLGNSPLHF

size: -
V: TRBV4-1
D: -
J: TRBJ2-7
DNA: TGCGCCAGCAGCCAAGCTCCACGGACAGTACAAGGGGAGCAGTACTTC
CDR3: CASSQAPRTVQGEQYF

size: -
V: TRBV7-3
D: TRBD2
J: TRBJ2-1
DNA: TGTGCCAGCAGCTTATGGGGGCCGGGGGGGCCTCCCGATGAGCAGTTCTTC
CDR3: CASSLWGPGGPPDEQFF

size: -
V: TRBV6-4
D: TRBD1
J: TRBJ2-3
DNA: TGTGCCAGCAGTGCGGACAGGACAAGCACAGATACGCAGTATTTT
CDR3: CASSADRTSTDTQYF

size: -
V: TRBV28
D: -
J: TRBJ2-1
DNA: TGTGCCAGCAGTCACCGGGACTACAATGAGCAGTTCTTC
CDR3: CASSHRDYNEQFF

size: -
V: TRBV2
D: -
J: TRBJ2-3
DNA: TGTGCCAGCAGTACGACCGGACGCGGGGCTACAGATACGCAGTATTTT
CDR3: CASSTTGRGATDTQYF

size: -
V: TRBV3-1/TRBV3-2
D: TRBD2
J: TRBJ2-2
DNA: TGTGCCAGCAGTCGGACTAGCGGGAGGGCCTTCCACGGGGAGCTGTTTTTT
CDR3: CASSRTSGRAFHGELFF

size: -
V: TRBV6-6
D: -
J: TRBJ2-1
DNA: TGTGCCAGCAGTTACAGGGGCACCTCCAATGAGCAGTTCTTC
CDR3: CASSYRGTSNEQFF

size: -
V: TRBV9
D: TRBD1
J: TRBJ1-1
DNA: TGTGCCAGCAGCATCGCCGGGACAGCGAACACTGAAGCTTTCTTT
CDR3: CASSIAGTANTEAFF

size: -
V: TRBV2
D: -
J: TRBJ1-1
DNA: TGTGCCAGCAAGGATAGGGGCATGAACACTGAAGCTTTCTTT
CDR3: CASKDRGMNTEAFF

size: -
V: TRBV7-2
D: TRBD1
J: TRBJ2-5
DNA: TGTGCCAGCAGCTCACCGGGACAGGGTGAGACCCAGTACTTC
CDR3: CASSSPGQGETQYF

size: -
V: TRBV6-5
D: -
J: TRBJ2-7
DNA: TGTGCCAGCAGTTACTCGAAAGGGAGGCGCCCCTACGAGCAGTACTTC
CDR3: CASSYSKGRRPYEQYF

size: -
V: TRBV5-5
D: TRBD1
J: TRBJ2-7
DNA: TGTGCCAGCAGCCCCTCTTCGAGGGGGCACTACGAGCAGTACTTC
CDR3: CASSPSSRGHYEQYF

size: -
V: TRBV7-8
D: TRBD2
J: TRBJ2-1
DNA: TGTGCCAGCAGCGCAACTAGCGGGAGCGATGATGAGCAGTTCTTC
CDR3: CASSATSGSDDEQFF

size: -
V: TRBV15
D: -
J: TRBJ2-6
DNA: TGTGCCACCAGCCTTGCTAGTCCGGGGGCCAACGTCCTGACTTTC
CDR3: CATSLASPGANVLTF

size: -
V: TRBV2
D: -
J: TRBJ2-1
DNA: TGTGCCAGCAGTCCGGTTACCTACAATGAGCAGTTCTTC
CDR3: CASSPVTYNEQFF